What follows are 15 T cell receptor beta chains derived from one specimen sequenced in a study of beta chain features in type 1 diabetes. Their specific antigens are unknown. Study conclusions and caveats: Among patients with Type 1 diabetes, TCRB CDR3s were moderately but significantly shorter in every one of the four CD4+ subsets.

Expressed TCRB transcripts were sequenced because the isolated RNA had all been reverse transcribed beforehand. Sequencing used immunoSEQ multiplex PCR; TCRdb keeps in-frame clones, though not all of them. The repertoire includes some 250,000 clones, under 13% of them detected once, and around 0.015% sits in the top ten. Material for sequencing was naive CD4+ T cells from blood. The receptor source for this set is a man between 25 and 39 years old with type 1 diabetes.

This clone has more than one count but fewer than ten. This chain links TRBV7-9 with TRBJ2-3, with 7 bases that match TRBD1. The CDR3 loop spans 16 amino acids. V was clipped by 6 bases and J by 0 bases; unmatched bases: 9. Germline V CDR1 and CDR2: SEHNR, FQNEAQ (reference sequence). CDR3 in DNA: TGTGCCAGCAGTCCGTGGGACAGATCTAGCACAGATACGCAGTATTTT. It yields the protein CASSPWDRSSTDTQYF.

In this sample, this clone turned up a few times. The chain employs TRBV23-1 and TRBJ2-7; TRBD1 aligns across 7 bases. TRBV23-1 is an open reading frame, and its role is uncertain. V shed 4 bases and J 2 bases; nucleotides not matched to a gene: 5. CDR3 size: 14 residues. The CDR3 loop is CASSRARGPYEQYF. The CDR3 DNA reads TGCGCCAGCAGTCGGGCGAGGGGGCCCTACGAGCAGTACTTC.

Only a few counts were recorded for this clone. J is TRBJ1-6 and V is TRBV18, with 7 bases that match TRBD1. In germline, CDR1 is KGHSH, CDR2 LQKENI. The trim removed 5 bases at V and 6 bases at J, leaving 4 bases unmatched. The CDR3 covers 14 residues. CDR3: CASSRDSTNSPLHF. As DNA, the CDR3 is TGTGCCAGCTCAAGGGACAGTACTAATTCACCCCTCCACTTT.

This clone appeared once. The V call is TRBV13, the J call TRBJ2-1, with TRBD2 matching over 11 bases. Germline loops: CDR1 PRHDT, CDR2 FYEKMQ (reference sequence). V dropped 5 bases and J dropped 8; count of bases not matched to a gene: 11. There are 16 residues in the CDR3. The CDR3 sequence: CASSPRLAGSLDEQFF. CDR3 coding DNA: TGTGCCAGCAGCCCACGACTAGCGGGGTCTTTGGATGAGCAGTTCTTC. The variable domain in full, with the rest retrieved from reference TRBV13 and TRBJ2-1, is AAGVIQSPRHLIKEKRETATLKCYPIPRHDTVYWYQQGPGQDPQFLISFYEKMQSDKGSIPDRFSAQQFSDYHSELNMSSLELGDSALYFCASSPRLAGSLDEQFFGPGTRLTVL.

There are a few counts of this clone. The gene calls are TRBV7-3 and TRBJ2-3, with 10 bases lining up with TRBD2. This CDR3 has 16 residues. Germline V gene lookup returns CDR1 SGHTA and CDR2 FQGTGA. V shed 0 bases, J shed 6 bases, and the junction held 6 bases outside the gene matches. The CDR3 loop reads CASSLTSTSGWDTQYF. The CDR3 DNA is TGTGCCAGCAGCTTAACGTCGACTAGCGGGTGGGATACGCAGTATTTT.

There are a few counts of this clone. The chain employs TRBV30 and TRBJ1-1; the D is unclear. The CDR3 is made up of 13 amino acids. Germline V CDR1 and CDR2: GTSNPN, SVGIG (reference sequence). V lost 3 bases and J lost 4, with 12 bases in between. The CDR3 sequence is CAWRYAGSTEAFF. As DNA, the CDR3 is TGTGCCTGGAGATACGCGGGAAGCACTGAAGCTTTCTTT.

There are a few counts of this clone. The chain is built from TRBV10-3 and TRBJ2-1, with 15 bases fitting TRBD2. J was trimmed by 5 bases and V by 10 bases; bases with no gene match: 3. Germline V gene data show CDR1 as ENHRY and CDR2 as SYGVKD. This CDR3 is built from 14 residues. CDR3 protein: CATRTSGGDNEQFF. The DNA of the CDR3 is TGTGCCACCCGGACTAGCGGGGGGGACAATGAGCAGTTCTTC.

The V and J genes are TRBV5-4 and TRBJ2-1, with D possibly being TRBD2 (6 bases). V was cut by 4 bases and J by 1 base, with 9 bases left in between. The CDR3 is made up of 14 amino acids. Germline lookup yields CDR1 SGHNT and CDR2 YYREEE (reference sequence). Here the CDR3 DNA reads TGTGCCAGCAGCCCGGGACTTTCCTACAATGAGCAGTTCTTC. Its protein is CASSPGLSYNEQFF.

Only a few counts were recorded for this clone. The chain has TRBV18 and TRBJ2-7; TRBD1 agrees at 11 bases. V gave up 4 bases and J gave up 2 bases; unmatched junction bases: 4. From germline, CDR1 is KGHSH and CDR2 LQKENI. The CDR3 contains 15 residues. This CDR3 is CASSLGQGGPYEQYF. The CDR3 DNA follows: TGTGCCAGCTCACTGGGACAGGGGGGCCCCTACGAGCAGTACTTC.

The chain is built from TRBV2 and TRBJ2-7; the match to TRBD2 covers 8 bases. The V gene end was trimmed by 9 bases and the J gene end by 4 bases; junction bases not matched to a gene: 8. Germline V gives CDR1 SNHLY, CDR2 FYNNEI. This CDR3 is 13 amino acids long. Here the CDR3 reads CARSGGAEYEQYF. For the CDR3, the DNA is TGTGCCAGATCGGGAGGGGCGGAGTACGAGCAGTACTTC.

Comment on this clone: Other DNA variants within this sample encode the same CDR3. The V and J genes are TRBV5-1 and TRBJ2-5, with 7 positions matching TRBD1. This CDR3 is built from 14 residues. V was clipped by 3 bases and J by 1 base; unmatched bases: 3. The germline V gene encodes CDR1 SGHRS and CDR2 YFSETQ. In DNA, the CDR3 is TGCGCCAGCAGCTCGGGACAGTTCCAAGAGACCCAGTACTTC. This encodes CASSSGQFQETQYF.

This clone was picked up a small number of times. The CDR3 loop is CASSRERQRSGATSYEQYF. The CDR3 DNA sequence: TGTGCCAGCAGTCGCGAACGCCAGAGGAGCGGGGCTACCTCCTACGAGCAGTACTTC. This sequence joins TRBV4-2 and TRBJ2-7; 7 bases agree with TRBD2. Germline V gene lookup returns CDR1 LGHNA and CDR2 YNFKEQ. This CDR3 spans 19 amino acids. J lost 0 bases, V lost 6 bases, and 20 bases had no gene match.

This clone was picked up a small number of times. This chain uses TRBV4-2 with TRBJ1-2; a possible D gene is TRBD1 (6 bases). The V end was cut by 4 bases, the J end by 3 bases, with 9 bases between. Looked up from germline, CDR1 is LGHNA and CDR2 is YNFKEQ. This CDR3 has 13 residues. The CDR3 DNA sequence: TGTGCCAGCAGCCCACAGGGTGACTATGGCTACACCTTC. This codes for CASSPQGDYGYTF.

The chain employs TRBV15 and TRBJ1-5; TRBD1 aligns across 9 bases. The CDR3 extends over 16 amino acids. Germline values: CDR1 LNHNV, CDR2 YYDKDF (reference sequence). V dropped 3 bases and J dropped 4; count of bases not matched to a gene: 7. The DNA of the CDR3 is TGTGCCACCAGCAGGGGAGGACAGGGGCGAAATCAGCCCCAGCATTTT. Amino acid sequence: CATSRGGQGRNQPQHF.

This clone has only a few counts. The chain joins TRBV15 to TRBJ2-3, with 7 positions matching TRBD1. V lost 6 bases to trimming and J lost 0 bases; unmatched junction nucleotides: 9. CDR1 is LNHNV and CDR2 is YYDKDF in the germline V gene (reference sequence). The CDR3 extends over 16 amino acids. CDR3 sequence: CATRPGTDASTDTQYF. The CDR3 DNA is TGTGCCACCAGACCCGGGACAGACGCTAGCACAGATACGCAGTATTTT.